This entry lists 20 T cell receptor beta chains sequenced from one sample in a study of control samples from healthy donors and cancer patients. Only in-frame clones appear in the TCRdb table, and some are missing; sequencing was by immunoSEQ multiplex PCR. The table includes approximately 170,000 clones, 85% to 95% detected once. Sequencing was carried out using blood. The receptors originated from a man aged 25 to 40 in good health.

The chain combines TRBV15 with TRBJ2-5, with D possibly called TRBD1 or TRBD2 (5 bases each). Germline values: CDR1 LNHNV, CDR2 YYDKDF (reference sequence). CDR3 length equals 14 residues. With 4 bases removed from V and 5 bases from J, the gap between germline ends came to 14 bases. The CDR3 here is CATSKHGTLETQYF. The CDR3 bases are TGTGCCACCAGCAAGCATGGGACGCTGGAGACCCAGTACTTC.

This chain links TRBV2 with TRBJ1-1; the match to TRBD1 covers 7 bases. Trimming took 10 bases from V and 5 from J; bases not matched to a gene: 7. The CDR3 loop spans 12 amino acids. CDR1 and CDR2 from the germline V gene are SNHLY and FYNNEI. In DNA form, the CDR3 reads TGTGCCAACACCCGGGACAGTACTGAAGCTTTCTTT. Translated: CANTRDSTEAFF.

V and J are TRBV6-5 and TRBJ1-6, with D unresolved. From germline, CDR1 is MNHEY and CDR2 SVGAGI. The germline V and J ends were trimmed by 2 bases and 0 bases, with 8 bases remaining between them. The CDR3 totals 16 residues. CDR3 DNA: TGTGCCAGCAGTTACACGGAGAGCTCCTATAATTCACCCCTCCACTTT. Its translation: CASSYTESSYNSPLHF.

The rearrangement links TRBV6-5 to TRBJ1-5, with no clear D. The CDR3 sequence is 13 residues long. Germline CDR1 is MNHEY and CDR2 is SVGAGI. V shed 4 bases and J shed 0 bases, with 4 bases lying between them. The CDR3 is CASSFNSNQPQHF. The CDR3 nucleotides are TGTGCCAGCAGTTTTAATAGCAATCAGCCCCAGCATTTT.

The chain has TRBV6-4 and TRBJ2-1; TRBD2 aligns across 9 bases. The CDR3 has 14 residues. Per the germline V gene, CDR1 is MRHNA and CDR2 is SNTAGT. V gave up 8 bases and J gave up 2 bases; unmatched junction bases: 4. The CDR3 here is CASPKRGAYNEQFF. The CDR3 nucleotides are TGTGCCAGCCCCAAGCGGGGGGCCTACAATGAGCAGTTCTTC.

CDR3 nucleotides: TGCAGCGCACTCCGGGAGACGATTCAAGAGACCCAGTACTTC. It yields the protein CSALRETIQETQYF. This chain uses TRBV29-1 with TRBJ2-5, with D tentatively TRBD2 (6 bases). CDR1 and CDR2 (germline): SQVTM, ANQGSEA. The CDR3 consists of 14 residues. V dropped 7 bases and J dropped 2 bases, with 17 bases sitting between them.

The chain combines TRBV5-1 with TRBJ2-7, with a weak D call TRBD2 (6 bases). This CDR3 has 15 amino acids. V was clipped by 0 bases and J by 5 bases, with 15 bases between them. Germline values: CDR1 SGHRS, CDR2 YFSETQ. CDR3 amino acids: CASSLGATRLHEQYF. CDR3 nucleotide sequence: TGCGCCAGCAGCTTGGGTGCGACTAGATTGCACGAGCAGTACTTC.

The V and J genes are TRBV9 and TRBJ2-3, with D tentatively TRBD1 (6 bases). Germline values: CDR1 SGDLS, CDR2 YYNGEE. The CDR3 extends over 16 amino acids. V was cut by 4 bases and J by 4 bases, with 19 bases left in between. This chain's CDR3 is CASSPGVFEGADTQYF. The CDR3, as DNA: TGTGCCAGCAGCCCAGGGGTCTTTGAGGGAGCAGATACGCAGTATTTT.

V gene TRBV4-3 combines with J gene TRBJ1-1, with D possibly matching TRBD1 (5 bases). Trimming took off 4 bases at V and 4 bases at J, with 13 bases between the two ends. Germline V CDR1 and CDR2: LGHNA, YSLEER. CDR3 length: 14 amino acids. CDR3 amino acids: CASSLRREGTEAFF. In nucleotides, the CDR3 is TGCGCCAGCAGCCTCCGCAGGGAGGGCACTGAAGCTTTCTTT.

The chain has TRBV5-1 and TRBJ1-1, with TRBD1 matching over 10 bases. The ends lost 9 bases at V and 4 bases at J; junction bases unmatched: 18. Germline V gene sequence: CDR1 SGHRS, CDR2 YFSETQ. The CDR3 spans 17 residues. The chain's CDR3 is CAISHRDRGCLGTEAFF. The DNA for the CDR3 is TGCGCCATCAGTCACCGGGACAGGGGTTGCTTGGGCACTGAAGCTTTCTTT. The full variable domain, in which reference TRBV5-1 and TRBJ1-1 provide the parts outside the CDR3, is KAGVTQTPRYLIKTRGQQVTLSCSPISGHRSVSWYQQTPGQGLQFLFEYFSETQRNKGNFPGRFSGRQFSNSRSEMNVSTLELGDSALYLCAISHRDRGCLGTEAFFGQGTRLTVV.

This chain joins TRBV5-8 and TRBJ2-3; D remains unclear. CDR1 and CDR2 from the germline V gene are SGHTS and YDEGEE. Trimming left V 0 bases short and J 6 bases short, with 11 bases between. The CDR3 is 14 residues long. In nucleotides, the CDR3 is TGTGCCAGCAGCTTGGTCGGCGTTCCCGATACGCAGTATTTT. It yields the protein CASSLVGVPDTQYF.

The V gene is TRBV19, the J gene TRBJ2-5; TRBD1 matches at 9 bases. This CDR3 has 15 amino acids. V lost 6 bases and J lost 2; bases outside the gene matches: 7. The germline CDR1 and CDR2 sequences are LNHDA and SQIVND (reference sequence). DNA for the CDR3: TGTGCCAGTAGGCGCCGGGACAGGGAGCAAGAGACCCAGTACTTC. This sequence encodes CASRRRDREQETQYF.

This rearrangement joins TRBV28 to TRBJ1-5; possible D gene TRBD1, 5 bases. The V gene's germline CDR1 is MDHEN and CDR2 SYDVKM. Trimming took off 8 bases at V and 5 bases at J, with 16 bases between the two ends. The CDR3 is 14 residues long. CDR3 protein: CASVEGATDQPQHF. In DNA form, the CDR3 reads TGTGCCAGCGTGGAAGGGGCAACTGATCAGCCCCAGCATTTT.

The gene calls are TRBV5-6 and TRBJ2-1; D gene ambiguous. The CDR3 contains 12 residues. V was shortened by 5 bases and J by 7 bases, with 10 bases between the two germline ends. Germline CDR1 SGHDT, CDR2 YYEEEE. In nucleotides, the CDR3 is TGTGCCAGCAGTCACTTTACTAATGAGCAGTTCTTC. Translating gives CASSHFTNEQFF.

The chain links TRBV5-1 to TRBJ1-5; D is perhaps TRBD1 (6 bases). The germline CDR1 and CDR2 sequences are SGHRS and YFSETQ. The CDR3 runs 15 residues. The V gene lost 3 bases and the J gene lost 5 bases, with 15 bases spanning the gap. The CDR3 here is CASSSTPGEDQPQHF. The CDR3, as DNA: TGCGCCAGCAGCTCAACACCAGGGGAGGATCAGCCCCAGCATTTT. The full variable domain, completed using reference TRBV5-1 and TRBJ1-5, is KAGVTQTPRYLIKTRGQQVTLSCSPISGHRSVSWYQQTPGQGLQFLFEYFSETQRNKGNFPGRFSGRQFSNSRSEMNVSTLELGDSALYLCASSSTPGEDQPQHFGDGTRLSIL.

The rearrangement joins TRBV7-9 to TRBJ2-1; TRBD1 matches 9 bases. CDR1 SEHNR and CDR2 FQNEAQ come from the germline V gene (reference sequence). The ends lost 5 bases at V and 4 bases at J; junction bases unmatched: 3. The CDR3 is 14 residues long. The CDR3 sequence is CASSPDRGYNEQFF. In DNA form, the CDR3 reads TGTGCCAGCAGCCCGGACAGGGGATACAATGAGCAGTTCTTC.

J is TRBJ2-2 and V is TRBV10-3; no firm D call. This CDR3 spans 16 amino acids. Between the trimmed V and J ends, which lost 4 bases and 0 bases, there was a span of 12 bases. Germline V gene sequence: CDR1 ENHRY, CDR2 SYGVKD. The DNA of the CDR3 is TGTGCCATCAGTGTTTGGGCCCCTTCGAACACCGGGGAGCTGTTTTTT. It specifies CAISVWAPSNTGELFF.

This clone appeared once. The chain has TRBV7-9 and TRBJ1-4; 9 bases line up with TRBD1. The length of the CDR3 is 13 residues. Per the germline V gene, CDR1 is SEHNR and CDR2 is FQNEAQ (reference sequence). Trimming removed 5 bases from V and 10 bases from J; junction bases left unmatched: 5. As DNA, the CDR3 is TGTGCCAGCAGCCAGGGACAGGGAGGAAAACTGTTTTTT. Encoded protein: CASSQGQGGKLFF.

V usage is TRBV10-2 and J usage is TRBJ2-1; 8 positions match TRBD2. V lost 5 bases and J lost 10; bases outside the gene matches: 10. Per the germline V gene, CDR1 is WSHSY and CDR2 is SAAADI. The CDR3 runs 14 residues. In DNA, the CDR3 is TGCGCCAGCAGTAGAGCGGGGGCACAAGGGGAGCAGTTCTTC. Translating gives CASSRAGAQGEQFF.

The V call is TRBV4-2, the J call TRBJ1-1, with 9 bases fitting TRBD1. V was clipped by 5 bases and J by 2 bases; unmatched bases: 6. The germline CDR1 and CDR2 sequences are LGHNA and YNFKEQ. There are 15 residues in the CDR3. The CDR3 DNA sequence: TGTGCCAGCAGCACCGACAGGGGGGTCAACACTGAAGCTTTCTTT. Its protein product is CASSTDRGVNTEAFF.